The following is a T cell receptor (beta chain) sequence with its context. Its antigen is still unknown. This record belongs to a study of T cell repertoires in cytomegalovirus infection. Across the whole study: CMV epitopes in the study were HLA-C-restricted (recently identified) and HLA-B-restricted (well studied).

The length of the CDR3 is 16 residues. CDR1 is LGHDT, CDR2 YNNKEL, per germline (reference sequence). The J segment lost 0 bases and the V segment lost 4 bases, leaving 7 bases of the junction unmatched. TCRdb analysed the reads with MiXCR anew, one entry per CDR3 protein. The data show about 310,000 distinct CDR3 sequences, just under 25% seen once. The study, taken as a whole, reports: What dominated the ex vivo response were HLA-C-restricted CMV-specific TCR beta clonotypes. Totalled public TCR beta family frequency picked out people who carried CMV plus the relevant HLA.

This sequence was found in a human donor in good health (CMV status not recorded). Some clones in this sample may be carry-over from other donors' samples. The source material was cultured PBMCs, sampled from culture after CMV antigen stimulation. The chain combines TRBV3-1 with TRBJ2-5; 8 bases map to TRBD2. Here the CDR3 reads CASSRGLAEYQETQYF. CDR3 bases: TGTGCCAGCAGCCGCGGACTAGCTGAGTACCAAGAGACCCAGTACTTC.